One sample yielded the 19 T cell receptor beta chains listed below, sequenced in a study of molecular identifiers for immune sequencing clone quantification. TCRdb analysed the PCR reads with MiXCR anew, one entry per CDR3 protein. The sample lists more than 250,000 distinct CDR3 sequences, over 20% occurring once. The sample comprised naive CD8+ T cells from blood, with Jurkat cell RNA spiked in. Sample subset: FACS-sorted CD8+CD4-CCR7+CD45RA+ naive T cells. These receptors were taken from a human donor in good health. Some libraries in this study had Jurkat cell RNA spiked in.

This clonotype was detected ten times or more. The chain joins TRBV12-3 or TRBV12-4 to TRBJ2-5; 7 bases map to TRBD1. J was trimmed by 0 bases and V by 3 bases; bases with no gene match: 4. This CDR3 is built from 15 residues. The CDR3 protein is CASSFPGTDQETQYF. The CDR3 DNA reads TGTGCCAGCAGTTTCCCTGGGACAGACCAAGAGACCCAGTACTTC.

This clonotype appeared many times. This sequence joins TRBV20-1 and TRBJ2-3; TRBD2 aligns across 10 bases. The CDR3 has 18 amino acids. Per germline, CDR1 DFQATT and CDR2 SNEGSKA (reference sequence). The V and J ends lost 0 bases and 2 bases, in that order; junction bases with no gene match: 11. The DNA of the CDR3 is TGCAGTGCTAGAGATAGGAGCGGGCTAGCGGGAGTCACAGATACGCAGTATTTT. This encodes CSARDRSGLAGVTDTQYF.

This chain joins TRBV12-3 or TRBV12-4 and TRBJ2-1; 9 bases fit TRBD1. Germline trimming cut 6 bases from V and 5 bases from J; bases unmatched to any gene: 5. The CDR3 contains 14 residues. CDR3 DNA: TGTGCCAGCAGCTCGGGACAGGGTAACAATGAGCAGTTCTTC. This encodes CASSSGQGNNEQFF.

As for this clonotype: A much larger clonotype is one base distant, so this may be a read error. This rearrangement joins TRBV5-3 to TRBJ2-3; no clear D gene. Being an ORF, TRBV5-3 has a function that is uncertain. The CDR3 sequence is 14 residues long. CDR3 protein: CTSSLEPDTDTQYF. As DNA, the CDR3 is TGTACCAGCAGCTTGGAGCCAGATACAGATACGCAGTATTTT.

A remark on this clonotype: One base away lies a much larger clone, so this may be a sequencing read error. The chain couples TRBV29-1 to TRBJ1-2, with D perhaps matching TRBD1 (5 bases). CDR1 and CDR2 (germline): SQVTM, ANQGSEA. The CDR3 is 15 amino acids. With 7 bases removed from V and 0 bases from J, the gap between germline ends came to 18 bases. Here the CDR3 DNA reads TGCAGCGCCACAGAGGGACGAGCAGCTAACTATGGCTACACCTTC. This translates into CSATEGRAANYGYTF. Filled out from reference TRBV29-1 and TRBJ1-2, the complete variable domain reads SAVISQKPSRDICQRGTSLTIQCQVDSQVTMMFWYRQQPGQSLTLIATANQGSEATYESGFVIDKFPISRPNLTFSTLTVSNMSPEDSSIYLCSATEGRAANYGYTFGSGTRLTVV.

This clonotype was observed many times. The chain employs TRBV28 and TRBJ1-5; 8 bases are shared with TRBD1. Germline assignment: CDR1 MDHEN and CDR2 SYDVKM. This CDR3 has 15 amino acids. After removal of 8 bases from V and 7 bases from J, the junction contained 13 bases not matched to a gene. The CDR3 loop is CASQPQGAWDQPQHF. The CDR3 DNA reads TGTGCCAGCCAGCCCCAGGGGGCGTGGGACCAGCCCCAGCATTTT.

This clonotype showed up many times. The genes are TRBV7-9 and TRBJ2-7; 10 bases line up with TRBD2. The CDR3 sequence is 12 residues long. Losses at the gene ends were 6 bases for V and 9 bases for J; bases not matched to a gene: 5. Germline CDR1 reads SEHNR; CDR2 reads FQNEAQ (reference sequence). This CDR3 is CASRNLAGVQYF. The CDR3 DNA is TGTGCCAGCAGAAACCTAGCGGGAGTGCAGTACTTC.

This sequence joins TRBV10-3 and TRBJ1-2; D is unclear. CDR3 length equals 13 residues. V was shortened by 3 bases and J by 4 bases, with 9 bases between the two germline ends. CDR1 is ENHRY and CDR2 is SYGVKD in the germline V gene. In DNA form, the CDR3 reads TGTGCCATCAGTGATTCCTACCGCTATGGCTACACCTTC. This sequence encodes CAISDSYRYGYTF.

This clonotype was counted at least ten times. V is TRBV28 and J is TRBJ1-3; unclear D gene. Trimming removed 4 bases at V and 3 bases at J, with 10 bases between. Germline-derived CDR1 and CDR2 are MDHEN and SYDVKM. This CDR3 has 14 amino acids. The DNA of the CDR3 is TGTGCCAGCAGTTCCCCGTTTAATGGAAACACCATATATTTT. Translation gives CASSSPFNGNTIYF.

This clonotype was counted many times. This chain joins TRBV19 and TRBJ2-2; D ambiguous. The germline V gene has CDR1 LNHDA and CDR2 SQIVND (reference sequence). With 5 bases removed from V and 0 bases from J, the gap between germline ends came to 10 bases. The CDR3 has 15 amino acids. The chain's CDR3 is CASSFYMSNTGELFF. The CDR3 coding sequence is TGTGCCAGTAGTTTCTACATGTCGAACACCGGGGAGCTGTTTTTT.

V is TRBV6-2 or TRBV6-3 and J is TRBJ2-7, with D perhaps being TRBD1 or TRBD2 (5 bases each). CDR3 length: 12 amino acids. The V and J ends lost 4 bases and 6 bases respectively, with 10 bases between them. The germline CDR1 and CDR2 sequences are MNHEY and SVGEGT. The CDR3, as DNA: TGTGCCAGCAGTTGGGACCCTCCCGAGCAGTACTTC. Amino acids: CASSWDPPEQYF.

There are many counts of this clonotype. This chain joins TRBV28 and TRBJ1-1; D gene unclear. V lost 8 bases, J lost 1 base, and 5 bases lay in between. The CDR3 extends over 11 amino acids. CDR1 and CDR2 (germline): MDHEN, SYDVKM. CDR3 nucleotide sequence: TGTGCCAGCTCCTGGAACACTGAAGCTTTCTTT. Its protein product is CASSWNTEAFF.

This clonotype was counted many times. The V gene is TRBV7-8, the J gene TRBJ1-2, with D uncertain. Deletions cut 1 base from V and 0 bases from J, with 12 bases between. The CDR3 contains 16 residues. Germline CDR1 is SGHVS and CDR2 is FQNEAQ. In DNA, the CDR3 is TGTGCCAGCAGCTTAGAGGACGGAGAGACTAACTATGGCTACACCTTC. It yields the protein CASSLEDGETNYGYTF.

CDR3 in amino acids: CASSESSAYGYTF. The CDR3 coding sequence is TGTGCCAGCAGTGAATCTTCCGCCTATGGCTACACCTTC. This chain uses TRBV25-1 with TRBJ1-2; D unclear. The V and J ends lost 1 base and 4 bases respectively, with 7 bases between them. Germline V gene lookup returns CDR1 MGHDK and CDR2 SYGVNS. CDR3 size: 13 residues.

This clonotype was picked up a small number of times. This chain links TRBV27 with TRBJ2-5, with unresolved D. The germline V and J ends were trimmed by 7 bases and 2 bases, with 8 bases remaining between them. The CDR3 is made up of 12 amino acids. In germline, CDR1 is MNHEY, CDR2 SMNVEV (reference sequence). In DNA, the CDR3 is TGTGCCAGCATTCCGGTTCAAGAGACCCAGTACTTC. This codes for CASIPVQETQYF.

This clonotype occurred many times. This chain joins TRBV7-6 and TRBJ2-5; 8 bases agree with TRBD1. The CDR3 is 15 amino acids. The V segment lost 3 bases and the J segment 1 base; nucleotides outside the gene matches: 4. The V gene's germline CDR1 is SGHVS and CDR2 FNYEAQ. The CDR3 loop is CASSFGQGTQETQYF. In DNA form, the CDR3 reads TGTGCCAGCAGCTTCGGACAGGGCACCCAAGAGACCCAGTACTTC.

This clonotype was counted at least ten times. The rearrangement joins TRBV6-5 to TRBJ2-3; D may be TRBD2 (6 bases). Germline loops: CDR1 MNHEY, CDR2 SVGAGI. The CDR3 runs 15 residues. Trimming cost V 2 bases and J 4 bases, with 13 bases left between them. In DNA, the CDR3 is TGTGCCAGCAGTTACGTCGGGGGAGCCGCAGATACGCAGTATTTT. Its protein is CASSYVGGAADTQYF.

Concerning this clonotype itself: This could be a read error, since a much larger clone is one nucleotide away. The rearrangement joins TRBV18 to TRBJ1-5; D possibly corresponds to TRBD1 (5 bases). The CDR3 totals 15 residues. Per germline, CDR1 KGHSH and CDR2 LQKENI. CDR3 coding DNA: TGTGCCGGCTCACGCTTTGTCGACAGCGTTGAGCCCCAGCATTTT. Its translation: CAGSRFVDSVEPQHF.

This clonotype was counted at least ten times. The gene calls are TRBV5-1 and TRBJ2-3, with a possible D match to TRBD2 (6 bases). Between the trimmed V and J ends, which lost 0 bases and 6 bases, there was a span of 8 bases. Germline loops: CDR1 SGHRS, CDR2 YFSETQ. The CDR3 has 13 amino acids. CDR3 bases: TGCGCCAGCAGCTTGGGACTAGATGATACGCAGTATTTT. As protein: CASSLGLDDTQYF.